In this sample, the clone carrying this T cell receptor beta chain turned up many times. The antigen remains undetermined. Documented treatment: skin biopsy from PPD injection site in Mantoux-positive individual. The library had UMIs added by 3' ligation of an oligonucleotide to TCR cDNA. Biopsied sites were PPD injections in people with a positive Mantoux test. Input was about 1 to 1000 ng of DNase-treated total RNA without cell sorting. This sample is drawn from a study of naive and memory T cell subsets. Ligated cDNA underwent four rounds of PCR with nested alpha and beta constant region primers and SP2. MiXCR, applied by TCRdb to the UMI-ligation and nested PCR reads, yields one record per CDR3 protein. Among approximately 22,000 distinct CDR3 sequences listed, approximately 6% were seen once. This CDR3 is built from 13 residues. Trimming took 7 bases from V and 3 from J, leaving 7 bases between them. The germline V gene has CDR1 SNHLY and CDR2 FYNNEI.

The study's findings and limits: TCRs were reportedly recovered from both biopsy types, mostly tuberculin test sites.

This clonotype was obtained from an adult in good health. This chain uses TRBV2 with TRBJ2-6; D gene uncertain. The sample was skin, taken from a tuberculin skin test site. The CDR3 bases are TGTGCCAGCAAAACGAATGGGGCCAACGTCCTGACTTTC. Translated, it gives CASKTNGANVLTF.